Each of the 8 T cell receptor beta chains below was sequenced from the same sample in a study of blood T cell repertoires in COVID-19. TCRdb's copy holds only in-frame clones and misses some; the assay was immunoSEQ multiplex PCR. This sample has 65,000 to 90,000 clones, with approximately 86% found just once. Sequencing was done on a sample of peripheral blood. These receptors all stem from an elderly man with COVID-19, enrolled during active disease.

The CDR3 protein is CASSRAGDYGYTF. CDR3 bases: TGTGCCAGCAGCCGGGCGGGGGACTATGGCTACACCTTC. V is TRBV3-1 (or the pseudogene TRBV3-2) and J is TRBJ1-2, with D tentatively TRBD1 (5 bases). CDR1 and CDR2 from the germline V gene are LGHDT and YNNKEL (reference sequence). This CDR3 is 13 amino acids long. V lost 4 bases to trimming and J lost 3 bases, with 9 bases between them.

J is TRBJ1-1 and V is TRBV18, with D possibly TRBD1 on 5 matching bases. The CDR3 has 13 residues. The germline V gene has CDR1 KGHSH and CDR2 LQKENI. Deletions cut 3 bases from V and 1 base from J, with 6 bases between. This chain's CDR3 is CASSPQGNTEAFF. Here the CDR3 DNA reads TGTGCCAGCTCACCTCAGGGGAACACTGAAGCTTTCTTT.

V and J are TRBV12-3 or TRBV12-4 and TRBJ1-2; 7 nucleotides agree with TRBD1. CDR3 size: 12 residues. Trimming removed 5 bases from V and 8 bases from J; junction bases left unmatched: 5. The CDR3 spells CASSPPRGGYTF. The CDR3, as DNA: TGTGCCAGCAGTCCCCCCAGGGGGGGCTACACCTTC.

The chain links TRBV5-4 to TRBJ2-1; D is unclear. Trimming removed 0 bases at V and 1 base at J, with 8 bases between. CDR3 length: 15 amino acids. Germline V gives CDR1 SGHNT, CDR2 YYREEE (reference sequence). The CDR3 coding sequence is TGTGCCAGCAGCTTGGGAGTTGGTTCCTACAATGAGCAGTTCTTC. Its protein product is CASSLGVGSYNEQFF.

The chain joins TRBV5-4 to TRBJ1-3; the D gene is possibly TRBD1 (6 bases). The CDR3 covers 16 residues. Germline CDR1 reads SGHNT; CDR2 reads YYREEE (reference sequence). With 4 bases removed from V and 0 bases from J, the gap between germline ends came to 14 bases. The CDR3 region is CASSHRASSSGNTIYF. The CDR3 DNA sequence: TGTGCCAGCAGCCACAGGGCCTCGAGCTCTGGAAACACCATATATTTT. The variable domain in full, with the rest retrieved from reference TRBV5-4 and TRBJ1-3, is ETGVTQSPTHLIKTRGQQVTLRCSSQSGHNTVSWYQQALGQGPQFIFQYYREEENGRGNFPPRFSGLQFPNYSSELNVNALELDDSALYLCASSHRASSSGNTIYFGEGSWLTVV.

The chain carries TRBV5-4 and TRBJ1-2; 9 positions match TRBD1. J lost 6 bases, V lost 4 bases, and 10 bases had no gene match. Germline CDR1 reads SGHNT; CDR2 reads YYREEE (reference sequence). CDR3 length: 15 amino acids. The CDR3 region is CASSRPTGTGNGYTF. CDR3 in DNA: TGTGCCAGCAGCCGCCCAACCGGGACAGGGAATGGCTACACCTTC.

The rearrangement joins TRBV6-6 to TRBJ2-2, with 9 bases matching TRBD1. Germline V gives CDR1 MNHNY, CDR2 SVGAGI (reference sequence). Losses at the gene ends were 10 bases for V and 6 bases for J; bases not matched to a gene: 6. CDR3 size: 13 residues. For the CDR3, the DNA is TGTGCCACGTACAGGGGGCAGGCCGGGGAGCTGTTTTTT. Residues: CATYRGQAGELFF.

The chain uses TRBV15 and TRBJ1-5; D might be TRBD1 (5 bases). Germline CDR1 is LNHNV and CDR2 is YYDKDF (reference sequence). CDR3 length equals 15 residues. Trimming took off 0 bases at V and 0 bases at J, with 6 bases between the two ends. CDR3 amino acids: CATSRDQGSNQPQHF. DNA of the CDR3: TGTGCCACCAGCAGAGATCAGGGTAGCAATCAGCCCCAGCATTTT. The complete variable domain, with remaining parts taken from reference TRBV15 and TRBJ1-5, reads DAMVIQNPRYQVTQFGKPVTLSCSQTLNHNVMYWYQQKSSQAPKLLFHYYDKDFNNEADTPDNFQSRRPNTSFCFLDIRSPGLGDTAMYLCATSRDQGSNQPQHFGDGTRLSIL.